The sequence of this T cell receptor beta chain was determined in a study of T-cell memory formation after mild COVID-19. Findings and limits, study-wide: The main location of contracting CD4+ clones was CM and EM, and that of contracting CD8+ clones was EMRA.

This clonotype was recorded a few times. What it recognizes is unknown. TCRdb recomputed calls from the 5' RACE reads with MiXCR, one row per CDR3 protein. Of 450,000 to 650,000 distinct CDR3 sequences in the sample, 20% to 25% were seen once. The clonotype originates from an adult woman who had mild COVID-19 (a few samples of this study predate the infection). Cell type and time point are not known. The specimen was PBMCs or a T cell subset sorted from them (not recorded which).

CDR3 nucleotides: TGTGCCAGCAGCTTAGGCAGGGGGCAATACGAGCAGTACTTC. It specifies CASSLGRGQYEQYF. The chain employs TRBV7-2 and TRBJ2-7; 8 nucleotides align to TRBD1. Trimming cost V 1 base and J 4 bases; bases outside gene matches: 3. CDR1 is SGHTA and CDR2 is FQGNSA in the germline V gene. This CDR3 region has 14 residues.